Below are 32 T cell receptor beta chains sequenced from a single sample in a study of T cells in Graves' hyperthyroidism and ophthalmopathy (dated by TCRdb to the late 2010s). Libraries were prepared through multiplex PCR. The run used an Illumina HiSeq 2000. The TCR beta CDR3 regions were amplified from RNA transcripts. The first round of RT-PCR for the TCR CDR3 was performed with the HTBI primer set and the Qiagen OneStep RT-PCR kit. TCRdb ran its own pipeline on the public reads, namely fastp trimming at Q25 and MiXCR clone calling, and kept in-frame beta chains. Identical CDR3 proteins give one entry, which carries the most common genes and DNA. For this sample there are 650,000 to 700,000 distinct CDR3 sequences; roughly a sixth appear just once. The leading ten clones occupy about 16% of the sample. Sample: blood. The receptors here all came from a middle-aged man with Graves' hyperthyroidism.

V and J are TRBV2 and TRBJ2-7; the match to TRBD2 covers 7 bases. The CDR3 loop spans 14 amino acids. V lost 1 base and J lost 5; bases outside the gene matches: 5. The V gene's germline CDR1 is SNHLY and CDR2 FYNNEI. The CDR3 is CASSEVSGLNEQYF. CDR3 DNA: TGTGCCAGCAGTGAAGTATCGGGACTAAACGAGCAGTACTTC.

In its sample, this clonotype was seen a few times. The V gene is TRBV20-1, the J gene TRBJ1-2; no clear D gene. V was trimmed by 5 bases and J by 3 bases, leaving 10 bases between them. CDR1 is DFQATT and CDR2 is SNEGSKA in the germline V gene (reference sequence). The length of the CDR3 is 12 residues. For the CDR3, the DNA is TGCAGTGCTGTAAAAATAGACTATGGCTACACCTTC. This sequence encodes CSAVKIDYGYTF.

This clonotype was detected only a few times. The chain combines TRBV19 with TRBJ2-6; 10 bases are a match to TRBD1. Trimming at V came to 7 bases and at J to 0 bases, leaving 3 bases not matched to a gene. This CDR3 has 16 residues. CDR1 and CDR2 from the germline V gene are LNHDA and SQIVND (reference sequence). CDR3 sequence: CASTGQGGSGANVLTF. In DNA, the CDR3 is TGTGCCAGTACTGGACAGGGGGGCTCTGGGGCCAACGTCCTGACTTTC.

This clonotype showed up many times. This chain joins TRBV12-3 or TRBV12-4 and TRBJ2-6; D not certain. With 6 bases removed from V and 0 bases from J, the gap between germline ends came to 9 bases. The CDR3 runs 15 residues. For the CDR3, the DNA is TGTGCCAGCAGGATACAGAGCTCTGGGGCCAACGTCCTGACTTTC. It specifies CASRIQSSGANVLTF.

This clonotype has ten or more counts. The chain combines TRBV2 with TRBJ1-5, with D tentatively TRBD1 (5 bases). Germline loops: CDR1 SNHLY, CDR2 FYNNEI. V was pared by 0 bases and J by 7 bases, with 13 bases between. The CDR3 totals 15 residues. The CDR3 DNA follows: TGTGCCAGCAGTGAAGCGTTAAGGGGTGGACAGCCCCAGCATTTT. Its protein is CASSEALRGGQPQHF.

A few counts support this clonotype. The V call is TRBV6-5, the J call TRBJ2-1; TRBD2 aligns across 9 bases. V lost 3 bases, J lost 2 bases, and 8 bases stayed unmatched. The CDR3 length is 17 residues. Germline V gene data show CDR1 as MNHEY and CDR2 as SVGAGI. CDR3 residues: CASSYRAGGHPYNEQFF. In DNA, the CDR3 is TGTGCCAGCAGTTATCGAGCGGGAGGCCACCCCTACAATGAGCAGTTCTTC.

This chain connects TRBV28 to TRBJ1-3, with 11 bases aligning to TRBD1. CDR3 length equals 17 residues. J lost 0 bases, V lost 8 bases, and 9 bases had no gene match. Germline CDR1 and CDR2: MDHEN and SYDVKM. The CDR3 DNA sequence: TGTGCCAGCTGGGGGGGGACAGGGGGACTCTCTGGAAACACCATATATTTT. The encoded protein is CASWGGTGGLSGNTIYF. The complete variable domain, with remaining parts taken from reference TRBV28 and TRBJ1-3, reads DVKVTQSSRYLVKRTGEKVFLECVQDMDHENMFWYRQDPGLGLRLIYFSYDVKMKEKGDIPEGYSVSREKKERFSLILESASTNQTSMYLCASWGGTGGLSGNTIYFGEGSWLTVV.

This clonotype was picked up many times. The V gene is TRBV2, the J gene TRBJ2-6; D may match TRBD1 or TRBD2 (6 bases each). V dropped 4 bases and J dropped 3 bases, with 10 bases sitting between them. In germline, CDR1 is SNHLY, CDR2 FYNNEI. CDR3 length: 15 residues. The CDR3 is CASSVGGGGANVLTF. The CDR3 coding sequence is TGTGCCAGCAGTGTGGGGGGCGGTGGGGCCAACGTCCTGACTTTC.

This clonotype was detected ten times or more. The V and J genes are TRBV29-1 and TRBJ1-1; TRBD1 might be the D (6 bases). V was cut by 4 bases and J by 4 bases, with 13 bases left in between. CDR1 is SQVTM, CDR2 ANQGSEA, per germline. The CDR3 extends over 13 amino acids. The CDR3 here is CSVVQGGGTEAFF. CDR3 DNA: TGCAGCGTTGTACAGGGTGGAGGCACTGAAGCTTTCTTT.

The chain is built from TRBV10-1 and TRBJ2-7, with D perhaps TRBD1 or TRBD2 (5 bases each). The V and J ends lost 2 bases and 3 bases respectively, with 14 bases between them. This CDR3 region has 15 residues. Germline CDR1 WNHNN, CDR2 SYGVQD (reference sequence). The CDR3: CASSEKRGVSYEQYF. The CDR3 DNA sequence: TGCGCCAGCAGTGAGAAAAGAGGGGTGAGCTACGAGCAGTACTTC.

This clonotype has a count of ten or more. V usage is TRBV18 and J usage is TRBJ2-1, with 12 nucleotides matching TRBD2. This CDR3 contains 16 residues. Germline values: CDR1 KGHSH, CDR2 LQKENI. The V gene end was trimmed by 3 bases and the J gene end by 5 bases; junction bases not matched to a gene: 5. Written as DNA, the CDR3 is TGTGCCAGCTCACCCCGGACTAGCGGGGTTAACAATGAGCAGTTCTTC. The encoded protein is CASSPRTSGVNNEQFF.

This clonotype was observed a few times. CDR3 residues: CSVEGYTGDQETQYF. CDR3 in DNA: TGCAGCGTTGAAGGATACACAGGGGACCAAGAGACCCAGTACTTC. The rearrangement links TRBV29-1 to TRBJ2-5; 7 nucleotides agree with TRBD1. Per germline, CDR1 SQVTM and CDR2 ANQGSEA. V was clipped by 1 base and J by 0 bases; unmatched bases: 5. The CDR3 sequence is 15 residues long.

This clonotype has a count of ten or more. The chain is built from TRBV27 and TRBJ1-1; maybe TRBD1 (5 bases). CDR3 length: 15 residues. Trimming stripped 3 bases from V and 2 bases from J, with 13 bases between. Germline V gene lookup returns CDR1 MNHEY and CDR2 SMNVEV (reference sequence). Here the CDR3 reads CASSFPPGLNTEAFF. The CDR3 coding sequence is TGTGCCAGCAGTTTTCCTCCGGGACTCAACACTGAAGCTTTCTTT.

This clonotype was counted many times. The chain carries TRBV19 and TRBJ2-1, with 10 bases aligning to TRBD2. In germline, CDR1 is LNHDA, CDR2 SQIVND (reference sequence). The CDR3 has 16 residues. V shed 3 bases, J shed 9 bases, and the junction held 11 bases outside the gene matches. The CDR3 nucleotides are TGTGCCAGTAGTATGGTATCTAGCGGGAGTAGAACTGAGCAGTTCTTC. The encoded protein is CASSMVSSGSRTEQFF.

The genes are TRBV7-9 and TRBJ1-5; D not resolved. Per germline, CDR1 SEHNR and CDR2 FQNEAQ (reference sequence). The V and J ends lost 0 bases and 3 bases respectively, with 9 bases between them. CDR3 length: 15 amino acids. The CDR3 bases are TGTGCCAGCAGCTTAGCGCTGGCAGACAATCAGCCCCAGCATTTT. Protein sequence: CASSLALADNQPQHF.

The sample holds a few counts of this clonotype. The chain recombines TRBV27 with TRBJ1-1; TRBD1 is a possible D gene (6 bases). Trimming pared 4 bases from V and 11 bases from J, leaving 14 bases between. This CDR3 has 12 amino acids. CDR1 is MNHEY, CDR2 SMNVEV, per germline (reference sequence). CDR3 nucleotides: TGTGCCAGCAGTTCAACCGGACAGTTGGCTTTCTTT. The encoded protein is CASSSTGQLAFF.

This clonotype occurred a few times. This sequence joins TRBV10-3 and TRBJ2-3, with D tentatively TRBD2 (5 bases). CDR3 size: 14 residues. The germline V and J ends were trimmed by 6 bases and 0 bases, with 10 bases remaining between them. Germline assignment: CDR1 ENHRY and CDR2 SYGVKD. The CDR3 protein is CAISGLSSTDTQYF. CDR3 nucleotides: TGTGCCATCAGCGGACTTTCTAGCACAGATACGCAGTATTTT.

This chain joins TRBV27 and TRBJ2-1; D remains unclear. Germline V CDR1 and CDR2: MNHEY, SMNVEV (reference sequence). CDR3 size: 13 residues. The V and J ends lost 0 bases and 6 bases respectively, with 6 bases between them. The CDR3 here is CASSLSLSNEQFF. The DNA of the CDR3 is TGTGCCAGCAGTTTATCGTTATCCAATGAGCAGTTCTTC.

In this sample, this clonotype turned up a few times. The J gene is TRBJ2-1, the V gene TRBV6-1; D is undetermined. Germline-derived CDR1 and CDR2 are MNHNS and SASEGT. The CDR3 totals 15 residues. V lost 3 bases and J 3 bases, leaving 12 bases between the germline ends. CDR3 sequence (DNA): TGTGCCAGCAGTGAGCCGCCCCCGAGCTACAATGAGCAGTTCTTC. Translated, it gives CASSEPPPSYNEQFF.

This clonotype was detected many times. The chain joins TRBV11-2 to TRBJ2-1; D is uncertain. Germline V CDR1 and CDR2: SGHAT, FQNNGV. The CDR3 consists of 16 residues. Trimming took 3 bases from V and 0 from J, leaving 12 bases between them. This chain's CDR3 is CASSFSMGSSYNEQFF. The CDR3 nucleotides read TGTGCCAGCAGCTTCTCTATGGGAAGCTCCTACAATGAGCAGTTCTTC.

The DNA for the CDR3 is TGTGCCAGCTCGCCCTTGGGGACAGCGAATCAGCCCCAGCATTTT. Residues: CASSPLGTANQPQHF. The chain joins TRBV18 to TRBJ1-5, with 7 positions matching TRBD1. Per the germline V gene, CDR1 is KGHSH and CDR2 is LQKENI. The CDR3 is 15 amino acids. The ends lost 6 bases at V and 4 bases at J; junction bases unmatched: 9. Full variable domain (missing parts from reference TRBV18 and TRBJ1-5): NAGVMQNPRHLVRRRGQEARLRCSPMKGHSHVYWYRQLPEEGLKFMVYLQKENIIDESGMPKERFSAEFPKEGPSILRIQQVVRGDSAAYFCASSPLGTANQPQHFGDGTRLSIL.

This chain links TRBV20-1 with TRBJ2-3; no clear D gene. Germline CDR1 reads DFQATT; CDR2 reads SNEGSKA (reference sequence). Trimming shortened V by 5 bases and J by 5 bases, and 17 bases separated the two germline ends. This CDR3 has 14 residues. In DNA, the CDR3 is TGCAGTGCTCGAAGGTTCCAGGCGGAAGATACGCAGTATTTT. Translated, it gives CSARRFQAEDTQYF.

A few counts support this clonotype. The rearrangement joins TRBV29-1 to TRBJ2-7; tentatively, D is TRBD1 (5 bases). The CDR3 contains 12 residues. Germline CDR1 is SQVTM and CDR2 is ANQGSEA. Trimming removed 7 bases from V and 0 bases from J, with 10 bases in between. Here the CDR3 reads CSGQTYSYEQYF. CDR3 DNA sequence: TGCAGCGGACAGACCTACTCCTACGAGCAGTACTTC.

Remarks on this clonotype: A much more abundant neighbour one base away suggests this may be a read error. The chain carries TRBV11-2 and TRBJ2-7; no reliable D call. Per germline, CDR1 SGHAT and CDR2 FQNNGV. The CDR3 runs 14 residues. V lost 5 bases and J lost 2, with 13 bases in between. DNA of the CDR3: TGTGCCAGCAGCCGAAGTCCTACGGCCTACGAGCAGTACTTC. This sequence encodes CASSRSPTAYEQYF.

This clonotype was detected ten times or more. V gene TRBV28 combines with J gene TRBJ2-3; 8 positions agree with TRBD2. The CDR3 length is 16 residues. The trim removed 3 bases at V and 4 bases at J, leaving 9 bases unmatched. Per the germline V gene, CDR1 is MDHEN and CDR2 is SYDVKM. The CDR3 nucleotides are TGTGCCAGCAGTTTGCAGTTAGCGGGGCCCCCAGATACGCAGTATTTT. Its protein product is CASSLQLAGPPDTQYF. Full variable domain (outside the CDR3, taken from reference TRBV28 and TRBJ2-3): DVKVTQSSRYLVKRTGEKVFLECVQDMDHENMFWYRQDPGLGLRLIYFSYDVKMKEKGDIPEGYSVSREKKERFSLILESASTNQTSMYLCASSLQLAGPPDTQYFGPGTRLTVL.

This clonotype was recorded many times. The chain couples TRBV7-2 to TRBJ1-3; D not certain. The CDR3 covers 15 residues. From germline, CDR1 is SGHTA and CDR2 FQGNSA. Trimming shortened V by 2 bases and J by 4 bases, and 12 bases separated the two germline ends. The CDR3 sequence: CASSLWAGGGNTIYF. The CDR3 region has the DNA TGTGCCAGCAGCTTATGGGCCGGCGGAGGAAACACCATATATTTT.

This clonotype has ten or more counts. The V gene is TRBV3-1, the J gene TRBJ2-6; D possibly corresponds to TRBD1 (5 bases). Germline CDR1 LGHDT, CDR2 YNNKEL (reference sequence). CDR3 size: 15 residues. V lost 6 bases and J 0 bases, leaving 9 bases between the germline ends. The CDR3 is CASRITGSGANVLTF. The CDR3 bases are TGTGCCAGCAGAATCACAGGCTCTGGGGCCAACGTCCTGACTTTC.

This clonotype appeared many times. The chain couples TRBV5-1 to TRBJ2-3; D may be TRBD2 (5 bases). The length of the CDR3 is 15 residues. The ends were cut back, 1 base at V and 4 bases at J, with 13 bases in the middle. In germline, CDR1 is SGHRS, CDR2 YFSETQ. The CDR3 DNA sequence: TGCGCCAGCAGCTTGTCCCGGGGAGAGGCAGATACGCAGTATTTT. Translating it yields CASSLSRGEADTQYF. The entire variable domain, with the rest obtained from reference TRBV5-1 and TRBJ2-3, is as follows: KAGVTQTPRYLIKTRGQQVTLSCSPISGHRSVSWYQQTPGQGLQFLFEYFSETQRNKGNFPGRFSGRQFSNSRSEMNVSTLELGDSALYLCASSLSRGEADTQYFGPGTRLTVL.

This clonotype showed up many times. The chain joins TRBV6-2 or TRBV6-3 to TRBJ2-5, with D possibly TRBD2 on 6 matching bases. The length of the CDR3 is 14 residues. Per germline, CDR1 MNHEY and CDR2 SVGEGT. With 4 bases removed from V and 7 bases from J, the gap between germline ends came to 16 bases. In nucleotides, the CDR3 is TGTGCCAGCAGTTCTTACTCCCGGGGGAGGACCCAGTACTTC. Translated: CASSSYSRGRTQYF.

V is TRBV14 and J is TRBJ1-5, with a weak D call TRBD1 (5 bases). The V gene's germline CDR1 is SGHDN and CDR2 FVKESK. CDR3 length: 14 residues. V shed 0 bases and J shed 4 bases, with 7 bases lying between them. The CDR3 is CASSQEDRNQPQHF. The CDR3 region has the DNA TGTGCCAGCAGCCAAGAAGACAGAAATCAGCCCCAGCATTTT. Full variable domain (rest looked up from reference TRBV14 and TRBJ1-5): EAGVTQFPSHSVIEKGQTVTLRCDPISGHDNLYWYRRVMGKEIKFLLHFVKESKQDESGMPNNRFLAERTGGTYSTLKVQPAELEDSGVYFCASSQEDRNQPQHFGDGTRLSIL.

In this sample, this clonotype turned up many times. The V and J genes are TRBV7-6 and TRBJ1-1; D unresolved. This CDR3 spans 14 amino acids. Germline lookup yields CDR1 SGHVS and CDR2 FNYEAQ. With 4 bases removed from V and 3 bases from J, the gap between germline ends came to 12 bases. The CDR3 loop reads CASSSPGRHTEAFF. The CDR3 coding sequence is TGTGCCAGCAGCTCTCCTGGACGGCACACTGAAGCTTTCTTT.

Concerning this clonotype itself: This clone may be a read error of a much larger clone one base away. V gene TRBV30 combines with J gene TRBJ2-6, with no clear D. Germline loops: CDR1 GTSNPN, CDR2 SVGIG (reference sequence). This CDR3 spans 13 amino acids. The CDR3 DNA reads as TGTGCCTGGGGTGTAGCCGGGGCCAACGTCCTGACTTTC. Protein: CAWGVAGANVLTF.